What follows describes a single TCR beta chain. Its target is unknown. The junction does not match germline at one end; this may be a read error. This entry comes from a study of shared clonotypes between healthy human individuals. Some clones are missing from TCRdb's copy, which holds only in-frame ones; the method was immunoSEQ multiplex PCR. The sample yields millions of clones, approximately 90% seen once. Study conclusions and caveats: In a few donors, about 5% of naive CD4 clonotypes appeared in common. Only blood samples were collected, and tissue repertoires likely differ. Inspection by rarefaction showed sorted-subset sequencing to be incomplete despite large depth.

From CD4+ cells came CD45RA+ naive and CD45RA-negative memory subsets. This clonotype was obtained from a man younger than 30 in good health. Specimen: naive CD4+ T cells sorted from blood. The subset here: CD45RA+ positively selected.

The CDR3 nucleotides read TGTGCCAGCAACTTAGGACAGGGAGTTGAAAAACTGTTTTTT. It specifies CASNLGQGVEKLFF. V and J are TRBV7-2 and TRBJ1-4, with 8 bases matching TRBD1. CDR3 size: 14 residues. In germline, CDR1 is SGHTA, CDR2 FQGNSA.